This T cell receptor (beta chain) was observed in a study of T cell repertoires in cytomegalovirus infection. Findings and limits, study-wide: Based on cumulative public TCR beta family frequency, carriers of CMV plus the relevant HLA were identified.

This clonotype was observed a few times. Its target is unknown. The CDR3 spans 13 residues. The germline CDR1 and CDR2 sequences are DFQATT and SNEGSKA (reference sequence). Trimming left V 3 bases short and J 6 bases short, with 12 bases between. TCRdb fed the reads into MiXCR, producing one record per CDR3 protein. The sample records around 530,000 distinct CDR3 sequences, approximately 26% being singletons. The origin of this receptor is a human donor in good health (CMV status not recorded). Some clones in this sample may be carry-over from other donors' samples. Sequencing was carried out using PBMCs. This chain joins TRBV20-1 and TRBJ1-5; D not resolved. CDR3 in DNA: TGCAGTGCTAGGATAGGAACGGGTCAGCCCCAGCATTTT. This encodes CSARIGTGQPQHF.